The clone carrying this T cell receptor beta chain came up a few times. This CDR3 comprises 13 residues. The V gene's germline CDR1 is SGHKS and CDR2 YYEKEE (reference sequence). Losses at the gene ends were 2 bases for V and 10 bases for J; bases not matched to a gene: 4. Unique molecular identifiers were incorporated during preparation of the TCRbeta library. TCRdb passed the PCR reads through MiXCR, listing each CDR3 protein once. The profile covers 600,000 to 700,000 distinct CDR3 sequences, with roughly 17% appearing a single time and 1.1% taken by the ten largest. This entry is derived from a study of T-cell reconstitution after alpha-beta-depleted transplantation in children.

Sequenced here: PBMCs from the stem cell graft donor, sampled from the stem cell graft. This TCR derives from a human donor who donated a stem cell graft to a child with acute myeloid leukemia. The gene calls are TRBV5-5 and TRBJ2-1; 9 bases are shared with TRBD1. Here the CDR3 DNA reads TGTGCCAGCAGCTTTGACAGGGGGGACGAGCAGTTCTTC. It translates to CASSFDRGDEQFF.